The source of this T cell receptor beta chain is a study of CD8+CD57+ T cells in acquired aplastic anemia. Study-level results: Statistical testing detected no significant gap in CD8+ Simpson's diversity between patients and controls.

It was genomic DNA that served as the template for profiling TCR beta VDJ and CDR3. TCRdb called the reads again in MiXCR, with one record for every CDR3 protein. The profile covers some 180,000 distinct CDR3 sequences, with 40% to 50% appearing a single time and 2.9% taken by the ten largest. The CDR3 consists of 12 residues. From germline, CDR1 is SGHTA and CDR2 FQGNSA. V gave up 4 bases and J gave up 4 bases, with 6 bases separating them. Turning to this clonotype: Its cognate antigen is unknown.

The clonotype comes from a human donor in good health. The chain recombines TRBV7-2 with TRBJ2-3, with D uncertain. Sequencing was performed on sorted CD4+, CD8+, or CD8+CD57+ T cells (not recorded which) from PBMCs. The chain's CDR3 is CASSWSADTQYF. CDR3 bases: TGTGCCAGCAGCTGGTCGGCAGATACGCAGTATTTT.